This TCR beta chain was recorded in a study of CD8+CD57+ T cells in acquired aplastic anemia. Whole-study context: The average for DNA from sorted CD4+ and CD8+ cells was roughly 3 ug. General study results and limits: In CD8+ cells, Simpson's diversity showed no significant difference between patients and controls. In common between the patients and the controls were approximately 30 CD8+ CDR3 sequences.

J gave up 5 bases and V 2 bases, and 2 bases lay outside the gene matches. Germline V gene data show CDR1 as SQVTM and CDR2 as ANQGSEA. This CDR3 is 12 amino acids long. With respect to this clonotype: Antigen unknown.

The template for TCR beta VDJ and CDR3 sequence profiling was genomic DNA. TCRdb re-called the reads through MiXCR, storing one row per CDR3 protein. The data show 250,000 to 350,000 distinct CDR3 sequences, with roughly 50% seen just once and 8% held by the top ten. The chain links TRBV29-1 to TRBJ1-1; 7 bases are a match to TRBD1. Sample: sorted CD4+, CD8+, or CD8+CD57+ T cells (not recorded which) from PBMCs. The clonotype was recovered from a human donor with severe aplastic anemia or a healthy control (not recorded which). CDR3 in DNA: TGCAGCGTTGAACAGGGGGGAACTGAAGCTTTCTTT. This codes for CSVEQGGTEAFF.